This T cell receptor (beta chain) originates from a study of technical replicates of blood from a few donors. Germline V lookup: CDR1 MGHRA, CDR2 YSYEKL. Trimming shortened V by 7 bases and J by 1 base, and 16 bases separated the two germline ends. The CDR3 extends over 15 amino acids. The protocol was immunoSEQ multiplex PCR, while the TCRdb copy is restricted to in-frame clones and leaves out a portion. The repertoire includes more than 95,000 clones, roughly 96% of them detected once, and just over 0.2% sits in the top ten. V gene TRBV4-1 combines with J gene TRBJ1-1; D perhaps matches TRBD1 (5 bases). This receptor was obtained from a human donor in good health. Sequences were obtained from T cells isolated from PBMCs. The CDR3 sequence is CASTLKSGGNTEAFF. For the CDR3, the DNA is TGCGCCAGCACCCTGAAATCCGGGGGGAACACTGAAGCTTTCTTT.